The clone carrying this T cell receptor (beta chain) has more than one count but fewer than ten. Antigen: not known. The data stem from a study of CD8 T cells in ankylosing spondylitis. Quantitative 5'-RACE was performed with molecular barcodes, and it yielded the TCR beta libraries. TCRdb used MiXCR to reprocess the 5' RACE reads, holding one entry per CDR3 protein. The sample contains about 160,000 distinct CDR3 sequences, 9.5% to 10% of which appear only once. Trimming stripped 5 bases from V and 1 base from J, with 15 bases between. Germline loops: CDR1 SQVTM, CDR2 ANQGSEA. This CDR3 contains 16 residues. Overall study results and limits: In ankylosing spondylitis patients, matched synovial fluid reportedly showed significant enrichment of disease-linked clones. What appeared characteristic of ankylosing spondylitis blood was a TCR beta motif of 7 or 8 highly homologous variants.

What was sequenced was blood, either unsorted or a sorted T cell fraction (not recorded which). The TCR originated in a female donor with ankylosing spondylitis or in good health (not recorded which). The V gene is TRBV29-1, the J gene TRBJ2-6; D is uncertain. The chain's CDR3 is CSVLPEQHSGANVLTF. CDR3 bases: TGCAGCGTTTTACCCGAACAGCATTCTGGGGCCAACGTCCTGACTTTC.